This TCR beta chain was recovered during a study of shared clonotypes between healthy human individuals. Clones were read by immunoSEQ multiplex PCR, and TCRdb kept only the in-frame ones, dropping some. The sample contains about 480,000 clones, about three quarters of which appear only once. The V gene lost 5 bases and the J gene lost 2 bases, with 12 bases spanning the gap. The CDR3 covers 14 residues. CDR1 and CDR2 (germline): SGHTA, FQGTGA. The receptor's source is a woman aged 35 to 49 in good health. Some clones in this sample may be carry-over from other donors' samples. This chain connects TRBV7-3 to TRBJ1-1; weak D call: TRBD1 (5 bases). Specimen: PBMCs. CDR3 sequence: CASSLVGGNTEAFF. In DNA, the CDR3 is TGTGCCAGCAGCCTTGTTGGGGGAAACACTGAAGCTTTCTTT.